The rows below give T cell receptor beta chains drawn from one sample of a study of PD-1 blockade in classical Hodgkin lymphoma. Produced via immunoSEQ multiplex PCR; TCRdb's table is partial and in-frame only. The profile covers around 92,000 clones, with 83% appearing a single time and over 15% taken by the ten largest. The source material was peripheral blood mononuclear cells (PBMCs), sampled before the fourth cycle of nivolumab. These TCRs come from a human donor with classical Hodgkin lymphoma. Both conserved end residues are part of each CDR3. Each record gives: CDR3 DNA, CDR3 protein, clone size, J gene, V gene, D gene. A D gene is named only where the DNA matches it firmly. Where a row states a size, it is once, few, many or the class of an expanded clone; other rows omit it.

TGCAGCGCCGGCCAGGGCAGTACGAACACCGGGGAGCTGTTTTTT | CSAGQGSTNTGELFF | NA | TRBJ2-2 | TRBV29-1 | NA
TGTGCCAGCAGATTAACAGGGGGCAACACTGAAGCTTTCTTT | CASRLTGGNTEAFF | NA | TRBJ1-1 | TRBV5-5 | TRBD1
TGTGTCAGAAGCCACCCGACAGGTTCTATGGTCTACGAGCAGTACTTC | CVRSHPTGSMVYEQYF | many | TRBJ2-7 | TRBV7-5 | NA
TGTGCCAGCAGCTCCCGGATGAACACTGAAGCTTTCTTT | CASSSRMNTEAFF | few | TRBJ1-1 | TRBV9 | NA
TGCGCCAGCAGCCCCGGGACACCGTACCAAGAGACCCAGTACTTC | CASSPGTPYQETQYF | NA | TRBJ2-5 | TRBV5-1 | NA
TGTGCCAGCAGTTGGAGACCCACCTCTGGGGCCAACGTCCTGACTTTC | CASSWRPTSGANVLTF | NA | TRBJ2-6 | TRBV6-5 | NA
TGCGCCAGCAGCCCCTACATGACGAATTCCTACGAGCAGTACTTC | CASSPYMTNSYEQYF | once | TRBJ2-7 | TRBV5-1 | NA
TGTGCCAGCAGTTCCAGACCAGCAGATACGCAGTATTTT | CASSSRPADTQYF | NA | TRBJ2-3 | TRBV6-5 | NA
TGCAGTGCTAGGGGGGAGACTGAAGCTTTCTTT | CSARGETEAFF | NA | TRBJ1-1 | TRBV20-1 | NA
TGTGCCAGCAGCTTAGGTTCGTTCGGGGGTTCTGGCCGGCAGCCCCAGCATTTT | CASSLGSFGGSGRQPQHF | NA | TRBJ1-5 | TRBV11-3 | NA
TGCAGCGTTCGGCGGGGTGTCGTCAATGAGCAGTTCTTC | CSVRRGVVNEQFF | NA | TRBJ2-1 | TRBV29-1 | NA
TGTGCCTGGAGTGTGGGCCTGAAAGCTTTCTTT | CAWSVGLKAFF | once | TRBJ1-1 | TRBV30 | NA
TGTGCCAGCTCACCACCTAGGAGCTCCTACAATGAGCAGTTCTTC | CASSPPRSSYNEQFF | NA | TRBJ2-1 | TRBV18 | NA
TGTGCCAGCAGCTTAAGTTGGGGAACCGGGGAGCTGTTTTTT | CASSLSWGTGELFF | NA | TRBJ2-2 | TRBV7-2 | NA
TGTGCCAGCAGTTCCGACAGGAACGAGCAGTACTTC | CASSSDRNEQYF | many | TRBJ2-7 | TRBV6-6 | NA
TGCGCCAGCAGCGGGCAGGGGGCTTGGAACACTGAAGCTTTCTTT | CASSGQGAWNTEAFF | NA | TRBJ1-1 | TRBV5-1 | TRBD1
TGCGCCAGCAGCCAAGTAGGGAGCTCCTACAATGAGCAGTTCTTC | CASSQVGSSYNEQFF | NA | TRBJ2-1 | TRBV4-1 | NA
TGTGCCAGCAGCTTATCCGGGCAGACACCCTATGGCTACACCTTC | CASSLSGQTPYGYTF | NA | TRBJ1-2 | TRBV7-2 | NA
TGTGCCAGCAGCTTTGGCAGACAAGAGACCCAGTACTTC | CASSFGRQETQYF | NA | TRBJ2-5 | TRBV5-4 | NA
TGTGCCAGCAGTTACGACAGCAACTATGGCTACACCTTC | CASSYDSNYGYTF | NA | TRBJ1-2 | TRBV2 | NA
TGTGCCAGCTCACCACCTGCTGGGGCCAACGTCCTGACTTTC | CASSPPAGANVLTF | NA | TRBJ2-6 | TRBV18 | NA
TGTGCCAGCAGCCAGCAGACTAGCGGGGCCCTTTTAGCCTACGAGCAGTACTTC | CASSQQTSGALLAYEQYF | NA | TRBJ2-7 | TRBV5-4 | TRBD2
TGTGCCAGTAGTAAAGGGACTAGCTACAATGAGCAGTTCTTC | CASSKGTSYNEQFF | NA | TRBJ2-1 | TRBV19 | TRBD2
TGTGCCAGCAGCGTAGGGGGAGCGGGAGGGCTGGGTGAGCAGTTCTTC | CASSVGGAGGLGEQFF | NA | TRBJ2-1 | TRBV9 | TRBD2
TGTGCCAGCAGCTCAAACCGAGGGCAGGGAGTAGGGTACGAGCAGTACTTC | CASSSNRGQGVGYEQYF | NA | TRBJ2-7 | TRBV7-2 | NA
TGCAGCGTTGATATTAGCGGGGGAGAGACCCAGTACTTC | CSVDISGGETQYF | few | TRBJ2-5 | TRBV29-1 | TRBD2
TGTGCCAGCAGCGCGACCGCCAAGTATGTAGGCACTGAAGCTTTCTTT | CASSATAKYVGTEAFF | NA | TRBJ1-1 | TRBV9 | NA
TGTGCCAGCAGCTTAGATCCTGGGGGGAATCAGCCCCAGCATTTT | CASSLDPGGNQPQHF | NA | TRBJ1-5 | TRBV11-2 | NA
TGCGCCAGCAGCCAAGAAACGGGAAACACCATATATTTT | CASSQETGNTIYF | NA | TRBJ1-3 | TRBV4-3 | NA
TGCGCCAGCAGCCAAGAGGACTGGCGACTGGATACGCAGTATTTT | CASSQEDWRLDTQYF | NA | TRBJ2-3 | TRBV4-3 | NA
TGTGCCAGCAGCCGCAGACAGGGTCGCTGGGAAGCTTTCTTT | CASSRRQGRWEAFF | NA | TRBJ1-1 | TRBV5-7 | TRBD1
TGCGCCAGCAGCGGTGGGACTGGCTACACAGATACGCAGTATTTT | CASSGGTGYTDTQYF | NA | TRBJ2-3 | TRBV5-1 | NA
TGTGCCAGCAGCTCGGAGGGGGGAGCTCCCGGGGAGCTGTTTTTT | CASSSEGGAPGELFF | NA | TRBJ2-2 | TRBV7-2 | NA
TGTGCCAGCACCCCGGGACTCAGCACAGATACGCAGTATTTT | CASTPGLSTDTQYF | NA | TRBJ2-3 | TRBV6-5 | NA
TGTGCCAGCTCAGAAGACCCCTATGGCTACACCTTC | CASSEDPYGYTF | NA | TRBJ1-2 | TRBV18 | NA
TGCGCCAGCAGCTTGGGGGGAGAAGAGACCCAGTACTTC | CASSLGGEETQYF | NA | TRBJ2-5 | TRBV5-1 | NA
TGCAGCGTCGGTGTTGGCGGATCGTCCTACGAGCAGTACTTC | CSVGVGGSSYEQYF | few | TRBJ2-7 | TRBV29-1 | NA
TGCGCCAGCAGCCAGATGGAGTGGGGGGCTAGTCAGTTCTTC | CASSQMEWGASQFF | NA | TRBJ2-1 | TRBV4-3 | NA
TGTGCCAGCAGTACCTACGCCGGGGATGAGCAGTTCTTC | CASSTYAGDEQFF | NA | TRBJ2-1 | TRBV6-4 | NA
TGTGCCAGCAGCTTACGACCCCACACTGAAGCTTTCTTT | CASSLRPHTEAFF | NA | TRBJ1-1 | TRBV7-3 | NA
TGTGCCAGCAGCTTATGGGTCCCTGAAGCTTTCTTT | CASSLWVPEAFF | few | TRBJ1-1 | TRBV7-2 | NA
TGTGCCAGTAGTATTACGGCGGGGGGCTACGAGCAGTACTTC | CASSITAGGYEQYF | NA | TRBJ2-7 | TRBV19 | TRBD2
TGCAGCGGCGGACAGGGGTCTTCCTACGAGCAGTACTTC | CSGGQGSSYEQYF | once | TRBJ2-7 | TRBV29-1 | TRBD1
TGTGCCAGCAGCTTGCCGGGAACCGGGGAGCTGTTTTTT | CASSLPGTGELFF | NA | TRBJ2-2 | TRBV5-6 | NA
TGCAGCGCAACAGGCCCTGGGACTAAGGCGCTTCAGTACTTC | CSATGPGTKALQYF | NA | TRBJ2-4 | TRBV29-1 | TRBD2
TGTGCCAGCAGCTTAGCGGCCAGCTCCTACGAGCAGTACTTC | CASSLAASSYEQYF | NA | TRBJ2-7 | TRBV7-8 | NA
TGTGCCAGTAGTATATCAAACCTTGGGGGCTACGAGCAGTACTTC | CASSISNLGGYEQYF | once | TRBJ2-7 | TRBV19 | NA